The 2 T cell receptor beta chains below come from one sample, sequenced in a study of HIV-infected patients and healthy controls. Whole blood was used without fractionation, so all unsorted peripheral T cells were included. Reverse transcription used 500 to 550 ng RNA and constant-region primers for alpha and beta. Separate chain-specific third strand synthesis with multiplexing indices produced the alpha and beta libraries. TCRdb itself ran the 5' RACE reads through MiXCR, one entry per CDR3 protein. Of 17,000 or so distinct CDR3 sequences detected, approximately 5% appear once; the ten largest clones hold roughly 2%. The specimen was blood. Receptors were obtained from an adult in good health.

This clonotype is deemed medium-sized. V is TRBV7-2 and J is TRBJ1-2; D not certain. In germline, CDR1 is SGHTA, CDR2 FQGNSA. V was cut by 3 bases and J by 9 bases, with 11 bases left in between. The CDR3 totals 12 residues. This CDR3 reads CASSFLRESYTF. The DNA for the CDR3 is TGTGCCAGCAGCTTTCTGAGAGAGAGCTACACCTTC.

This clonotype was observed at least ten times. The chain combines TRBV11-3 with TRBJ2-3; TRBD1 or TRBD2 may be the D gene (5 bases each). V was clipped by 4 bases and J by 0 bases, with 11 bases between them. Germline values: CDR1 SGHNT, CDR2 YENEEA. This CDR3 is 15 amino acids long. The CDR3 bases are TGTGCCAGCAGCTATGGGGGAGACAGCACAGATACGCAGTATTTT. It encodes CASSYGGDSTDTQYF.